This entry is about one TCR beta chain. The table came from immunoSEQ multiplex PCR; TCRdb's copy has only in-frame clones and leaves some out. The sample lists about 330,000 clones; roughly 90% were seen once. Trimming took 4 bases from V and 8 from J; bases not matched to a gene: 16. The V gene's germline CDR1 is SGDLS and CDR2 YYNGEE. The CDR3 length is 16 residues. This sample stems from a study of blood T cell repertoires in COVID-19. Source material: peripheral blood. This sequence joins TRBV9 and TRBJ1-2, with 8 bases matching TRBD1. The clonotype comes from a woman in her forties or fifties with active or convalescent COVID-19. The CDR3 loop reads CASSRSSTGEAGGYTF. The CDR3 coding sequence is TGTGCCAGCAGCCGTTCTTCGACAGGGGAGGCAGGGGGCTACACCTTC.